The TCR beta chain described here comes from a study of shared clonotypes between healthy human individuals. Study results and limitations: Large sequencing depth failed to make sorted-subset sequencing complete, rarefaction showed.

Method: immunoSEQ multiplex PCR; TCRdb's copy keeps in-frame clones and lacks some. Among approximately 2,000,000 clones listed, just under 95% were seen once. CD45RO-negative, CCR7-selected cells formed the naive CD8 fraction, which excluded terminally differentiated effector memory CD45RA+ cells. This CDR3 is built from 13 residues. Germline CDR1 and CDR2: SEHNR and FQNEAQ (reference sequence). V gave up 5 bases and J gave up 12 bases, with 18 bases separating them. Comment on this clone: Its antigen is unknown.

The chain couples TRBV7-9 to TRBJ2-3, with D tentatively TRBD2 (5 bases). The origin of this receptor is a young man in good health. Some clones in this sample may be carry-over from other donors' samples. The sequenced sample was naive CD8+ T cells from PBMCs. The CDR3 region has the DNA TGTGCCAGCAGCCCAGATCTCGTGGGAGACCAGTATTTT. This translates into CASSPDLVGDQYF.